The clone carrying this T cell receptor beta chain was observed many times. One entry per CDR3 protein results from TCRdb running MiXCR on the 5' RACE reads. The sample holds roughly 120,000 distinct CDR3 sequences, around 15% seen once. This sample stems from a study of CD8 T cells in ankylosing spondylitis. Trimming removed 2 bases from V and 3 bases from J, with 7 bases in between. The length of the CDR3 is 13 residues. CDR1 is MNHEY and CDR2 is SVGEGT in the germline V gene. The sequenced sample consisted of blood, either unsorted or a sorted T cell fraction (not recorded which). This chain joins TRBV6-2 or TRBV6-3 and TRBJ1-1; no definite D call. The sequence derives from a female donor with ankylosing spondylitis or in good health (not recorded which). The CDR3 DNA reads as TGTGCCAGCAGTTACGGGGAGTACACTGAAGCTTTCTTT. Residues: CASSYGEYTEAFF.